The rows below give T cell receptor beta chains drawn from one sample of a study of shared clonotypes between healthy human individuals. TCRdb's table, derived via immunoSEQ multiplex PCR, lists solely in-frame clones and lacks some. Of nearly 500,000 clones listed, roughly four fifths are singletons. The sequencing sample was made of PBMCs. These receptors all come from a woman aged 40 to 50 in good health. Some clones in this sample may be carry-over from other donors' samples. CDR3s include the opening cysteine and the closing phenylalanine or tryptophan. D genes are given only for firm matches. Clone size, where shown, is once, few, many, or a class for clones that have expanded.

few,.,TRBJ2-3,TRBV13,CASSLGAFTDTQYF,TGTGCCAGCAGCTTAGGCGCATTCACAGATACGCAGTATTTT
.,.,TRBJ2-7,TRBV28,CASSLRGLGYEQYF,TGTGCCAGCAGTTTAAGGGGTTTAGGCTACGAGCAGTACTTC
.,TRBD2,TRBJ2-2,TRBV28,CASSSSGRNTGELFF,TGTGCCAGCAGTTCGAGCGGGAGGAACACCGGGGAGCTGTTTTTT
.,.,TRBJ1-4,TRBV28,CATLSGVEKLFF,TGTGCCACCCTGTCTGGGGTTGAAAAACTGTTTTTT
once,TRBD1,TRBJ2-3,TRBV29-1,CSATGGGGDTQYF,TGCAGCGCCACAGGGGGCGGGGGAGATACGCAGTATTTT
.,TRBD1,TRBJ1-4,TRBV30,CAWEGQAKNEKLFF,TGTGCCTGGGAGGGACAGGCGAAGAATGAAAAACTGTTTTTT
.,TRBD2,TRBJ2-3,TRBV6-5,CASSYSYGRDTQYF,TGTGCCAGCAGTTACTCTTACGGGAGGGATACGCAGTATTTT
few,.,TRBJ1-1,TRBV6-1,CASTQGTEAFF,TGTGCCAGCACACAGGGCACTGAAGCTTTCTTT
once,TRBD2,TRBJ2-1,TRBV30,CAWSPLLVLADSYNEQFF,TGTGCCTGGAGTCCGCTGTTAGTCCTAGCGGATAGCTACAATGAGCAGTTCTTC
.,TRBD2,TRBJ2-7,TRBV30,CAWRLAGPTSYEQYF,TGTGCCTGGAGACTAGCGGGGCCAACCTCCTACGAGCAGTACTTC
.,.,TRBJ2-1,TRBV30,CAWRLVGEQFF,TGTGCCTGGAGGCTGGTGGGTGAGCAGTTCTTC
.,.,TRBJ2-7,TRBV5-4,CASRDRNYEQYF,TGTGCCAGCAGAGACAGGAACTACGAGCAGTACTTC
.,.,TRBJ1-4,TRBV27,CASSIRAATTNEKLFF,TGTGCCAGCAGTATCAGGGCAGCCACAACTAATGAAAAACTGTTTTTT
.,TRBD1,TRBJ2-7,TRBV5-5,CASSWGQGAFYEQYF,TGTGCCAGCAGCTGGGGACAGGGGGCATTCTACGAGCAGTACTTC
.,TRBD1,TRBJ1-2,TRBV5-5,CASSSTGTGTVVNYGYTF,TGTGCCAGCAGCTCTACCGGGACAGGGACGGTGGTTAACTATGGCTACACCTTC
.,TRBD1,TRBJ2-2,TRBV9,CASSVQGANTGELFF,TGTGCCAGCAGCGTACAGGGGGCGAACACCGGGGAGCTGTTTTTT
many,TRBD2,TRBJ2-5,TRBV5-4,CASSSQTSGKETQYF,TGTGCCAGCAGCTCCCAGACTAGCGGGAAGGAGACCCAGTACTTC
many,.,TRBJ2-6,TRBV30,CAWSEGSGANVLTF,TGTGCCTGGAGTGAGGGCTCTGGGGCCAACGTCCTGACTTTC
.,TRBD1,TRBJ1-1,TRBV28,CASPGGTALPTEAFF,TGTGCCAGCCCTGGAGGGACAGCTCTCCCCACTGAAGCTTTCTTT
.,TRBD1,TRBJ1-1,TRBV6-4,CASSDSPVGTANTEAFF,TGTGCCAGCAGTGACTCGCCTGTCGGGACAGCTAATACTGAAGCTTTCTTT
.,TRBD2,TRBJ2-7,TRBV9,CASSPGLAVAYEQYF,TGTGCCAGCAGCCCGGGACTAGCGGTTGCCTACGAGCAGTACTTC
.,.,TRBJ2-7,TRBV30,CAWTPNSYEQYF,TGTGCCTGGACCCCTAACTCCTACGAGCAGTACTTC
few,.,TRBJ1-3,TRBV28,CASSLTTAGNTIYF,TGTGCCAGCAGTTTGACCACCGCTGGAAACACCATATATTTT
.,.,TRBJ1-5,TRBV28,CASSFREYNQPQHF,TGTGCCAGCAGCTTCAGGGAGTACAATCAGCCCCAGCATTTT
.,TRBD1,TRBJ2-5,TRBV6-5,CASSRGTAYQETQYF,TGTGCCAGCAGCCGAGGGACAGCGTACCAAGAGACCCAGTACTTC